This T cell receptor (beta chain) was recovered during a study of graft-versus-host responses after intestinal transplantation. Study-level background: Recipients received multivisceral, liver-intestinal, or isolated intestinal transplants. Anti-thymocyte globulin served as induction for all recipients, who then took tacrolimus and steroids for approximately three years. Study-wide points: Recipient marrow showed GvH clones, some seen first in ileum or blood. GvH clone levels peaked in circulation, and this peak was associated with early post-transplant HvG declines.

With regard to this clone: What it binds is unknown.

The V end lost 1 base, the J end lost 2 bases, and 6 bases lay between the germline ends. The V gene's germline CDR1 is SGHNT and CDR2 YYREEE (reference sequence). This CDR3 contains 13 residues. The protocol was immunoSEQ multiplex PCR, while the TCRdb copy is restricted to in-frame clones and leaves out a portion. The sample consists of more than 80,000 clones, around 90% of them appearing once. The TCR originated in a human donor who was the organ donor for an intestinal transplant. The chain joins TRBV5-4 to TRBJ2-5; D is unresolved. The source was unstimulated CD4+ T cells sorted from spleen or lymph node cells, collected before transplant. In nucleotides, the CDR3 is TGTGCCAGCAGCTTGCGCAGACAAGAGACCCAGTACTTC. Protein sequence: CASSLRRQETQYF.